This TCR beta chain was sequenced for a study of OX40 agonist ivuxolimab in advanced cancers. V was cut by 5 bases and J by 4 bases, with 17 bases left in between. The CDR3 consists of 15 residues. The V gene's germline CDR1 is SGHNT and CDR2 YENEEA. This table comes from immunoSEQ multiplex PCR, and its TCRdb copy is limited to in-frame clones, with some not included. The sample consists of tens of thousands of clones, just under 85% of them appearing once. V is TRBV11-3 and J is TRBJ1-2; the D is unclear. The source was CD4+ or CD8+ T cells sorted from blood, collected in a trial of the OX40 agonist ivuxolimab. The clonotype comes from an adult with an advanced solid tumor such as melanoma, head and neck, liver or kidney cancer. Here the CDR3 reads CASSPDGPQGYGYTF. The CDR3 DNA sequence: TGTGCCAGCAGCCCCGACGGACCCCAAGGCTATGGCTACACCTTC.